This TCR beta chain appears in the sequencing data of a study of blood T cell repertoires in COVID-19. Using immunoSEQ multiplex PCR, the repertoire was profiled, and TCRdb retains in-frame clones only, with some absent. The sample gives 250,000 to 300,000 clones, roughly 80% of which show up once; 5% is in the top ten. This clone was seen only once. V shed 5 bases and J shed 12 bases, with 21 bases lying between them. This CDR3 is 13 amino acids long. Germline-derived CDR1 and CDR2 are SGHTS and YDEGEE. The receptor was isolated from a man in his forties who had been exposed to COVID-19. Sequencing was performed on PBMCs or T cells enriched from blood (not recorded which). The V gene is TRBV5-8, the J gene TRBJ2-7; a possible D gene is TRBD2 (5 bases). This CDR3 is CASSPGGLHPPYF. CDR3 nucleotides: TGTGCCAGCAGTCCTGGCGGGCTGCACCCACCGTACTTC.